This T cell receptor beta chain is from a study of low-dose radiotherapy and immunotherapy resistance in tumors (dated by TCRdb to between 2021 and 2024). For context, the study as a whole: In Cohort 1, each fraction delivered 0.5 Gy every 2 weeks, and the prescribed total PTV dose was 6.5 Gy. Cohort 2 received 1 Gy per fraction every two weeks, with a total of 13 Gy over 26 weeks. Nivolumab was administered intravenously as a 240 mg flat dose every two weeks, and ipilimumab was administered intravenously at 1 mg/kg every six weeks. Cyclophosphamide 200 mg/m2 was given intravenously every two weeks, one day before each radiation and immunotherapy administration. Starting on cycle 1 day 1, patients took 300 mg of aspirin by mouth once a day for four cycles. Randomization of trial participants into treatment groups was not performed. Eight patients were included in the translational analysis: three from the first dose cohort and the first five from the second dose cohort.

The table lists this clonotype with a few counts. The antigen it binds to is not known. Qualities for individual bases were not recorded, and no much larger clone is one base off. The sequencing machine was an Illumina HiSeq 2500. To make first-strand cDNA, Superscript III was used along with a set of TRAV- and TRBV-specific primers so that both the TCRalpha and TCRbeta chains were covered. A roughly 20-cycle PCR with Phusion amplified the TCRs, pairing a constant-region primer with the adapter that was attached to the V primers. Isolated mRNA was amplified with the MessageAmp II aRNA Amplification Kit, using a roughly 15-hour in vitro transcription at 37°C. The Dynabeads mRNA DIRECT Purification Kit was used to isolate mRNA for TCR sequencing. Indexed Illumina adapters were added in a second Phusion PCR of 20 to 30 cycles, after which AMPure XP beads were used to purify the products. Turning to the authors' computational methods: Using custom Perl scripts, TCR sequences that encoded the same protein were pooled, out-of-frame sequences were dropped, and the abundance of each clonotype was calculated. The analysis excluded TCR sequences that were supported by just one read. Repertoire metrics included Shannon entropy, Gini index, clonality, richness, and frequency of TCRs shared between repertoires. The public reads were quality trimmed at Q25 with fastp and then assembled into clones with MiXCR by TCRdb, keeping productive beta chains. Each entry merges the rows of one CDR3 protein and shows their most common DNA and genes. The authors' filters were not applied to this entry. The table for this sample lists under 75,000 distinct CDR3 sequences; about a quarter of them were counted only once. The ten biggest clones cover 6.5% to 7% of the sample.

What this sample's time point label stands for: after trial treatment. The treatment or condition label corresponds to: LDRT plus nivolumab, ipilimumab, low-dose cyclophosphamide and aspirin (RACIN trial). The donors took part in RACIN, a single-arm, phase I, dose-escalation trial that combined nivolumab, ipilimumab, aspirin, low-dose cyclophosphamide and low-dose radiotherapy. Eligible patients had advanced, TIL-negative solid tumors. The clonotype was recovered from a male donor with prostate cancer. Sequenced here: PBMCs, sampled after low-dose radiotherapy plus immunotherapy.

The nucleotide sequence reads TGTGCCAGCAGTCCCATGGACAGAGTTGGCTACACCTTC. Its coded protein is CASSPMDRVGYTF. The rearrangement joined TRBV3-1 to TRBJ1-2; the D gene is perhaps TRBD1, on 6 matching bases. Taken from cysteine to phenylalanine, the CDR3 has 13 residues. The kept DNA is CDR3 alone, 39 bases in frame from the first base. Deletion took 6 bases off V and 7 bases off J, with a span of 15 bases between the germline ends. According to the germline V gene (reference sequence), CDR1 reads LGHDT and CDR2 reads YNNKEL.